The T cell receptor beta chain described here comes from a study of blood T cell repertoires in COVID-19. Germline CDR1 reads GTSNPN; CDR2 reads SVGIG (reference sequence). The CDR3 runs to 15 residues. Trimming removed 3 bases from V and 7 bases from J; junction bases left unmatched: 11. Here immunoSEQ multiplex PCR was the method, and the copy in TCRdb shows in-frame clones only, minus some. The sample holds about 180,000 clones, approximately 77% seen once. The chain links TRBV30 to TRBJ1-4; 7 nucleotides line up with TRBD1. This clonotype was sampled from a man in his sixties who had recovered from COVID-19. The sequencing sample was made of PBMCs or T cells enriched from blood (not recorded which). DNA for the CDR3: TGTGCCTGGAGCCAAAGACAGGGAGGATTTGAAAAACTGTTTTTT. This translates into CAWSQRQGGFEKLFF.